A selection of T cell receptor beta chains follows, all from one sample in a study of cytomegalovirus exposure and HLA in healthy donors. Here immunoSEQ multiplex PCR was the method, and the copy in TCRdb shows in-frame clones only, minus some. Here the sample spans over 110,000 clones, roughly 74% being singletons. The sequencing sample was made of PBMCs. Receptors originate from a woman aged 18-29 years in good health and CMV-seropositive. The CDR3 runs from the conserved cysteine through the conserved F or W. D genes are given only for firm matches. Size values are once, few and many counts, or a class for expanded clones, and some rows have none.

clone_size | j_call | v_call | d_call | cdr3_nt | cdr3_aa
NA | TRBJ2-1 | TRBV2 | TRBD2 | TGTGCCAGCAGTGAGAGCGGGGGCGACTACAATGAGCAGTTCTTC | CASSESGGDYNEQFF
NA | TRBJ2-5 | TRBV27 | NA | TGTGCCAGCAGCCTCTCTTATAGTTGGAGAGAGACCCAGTACTTC | CASSLSYSWRETQYF
NA | TRBJ1-2 | TRBV7-9 | NA | TGTTCCAGCAGCTTGTCGGGGTGGGGAGACTATGGCTACACCTTC | CSSSLSGWGDYGYTF
NA | TRBJ1-1 | TRBV15 | NA | TGTGCCACCAGCAGAGATCACGGGTTAACTGAAGCTTTCTTT | CATSRDHGLTEAFF
NA | TRBJ1-2 | TRBV19 | TRBD1 | TGTGCCAGTAGTATTCGAGGGGGCGGTGGCTACACCTTC | CASSIRGGGGYTF
NA | TRBJ1-2 | TRBV27 | TRBD1 | TGTGCCAGCAGTTTTTCGGACAGGGCAGGTGGCTACACCTTC | CASSFSDRAGGYTF
few | TRBJ1-2 | TRBV11-1 | NA | TGTGCCAGCAGCTTACGAGGGGGCTATGGCTACACCTTC | CASSLRGGYGYTF
NA | TRBJ1-2 | TRBV5-8 | NA | TGTGCCAGCAGCTTTTACAGGGTTAACGATGGCTACACCTTC | CASSFYRVNDGYTF
few | TRBJ1-1 | TRBV12-2 | NA | TGTGCAAGTCGCCCGCTTAGTGCGGACAGGGAAAAAGCTTTCTTT | CASRPLSADREKAFF
NA | TRBJ1-5 | TRBV6-5 | TRBD1 | TGTGCCAGCAGTTCCCACTTACAGGGGAATCAGCCCCAGCATTTT | CASSSHLQGNQPQHF
NA | TRBJ2-7 | TRBV28 | NA | TGTGCCAGCAGGCCGGGTTTCTCCTACGAGCAGTACTTC | CASRPGFSYEQYF
NA | TRBJ2-5 | TRBV6-5 | NA | TGTGCCAGCAGTCTGACTGCCGAAGAGACCCAGTACTTC | CASSLTAEETQYF
NA | TRBJ2-1 | TRBV6-4 | TRBD2 | TGTGCCAGCAGTGACTCAATAGCGGGGGTTGGCGATGAGCAGTTCTTC | CASSDSIAGVGDEQFF
NA | TRBJ2-3 | TRBV2 | TRBD2 | TGTGCCAGCAGTGAAGGGGGCCTAGCGGGGGGCCAGGAAGATACGCAGTATTTT | CASSEGGLAGGQEDTQYF
NA | TRBJ1-1 | TRBV28 | NA | TGTGCCAGCAGGATAACTCAGGGGGAAGCTTTCTTT | CASRITQGEAFF
NA | TRBJ2-7 | TRBV28 | TRBD1 | TGTGCCAGCAGTTTATACAGGGGGGCCCTTCAGCAGTACTTC | CASSLYRGALQQYF
once | TRBJ2-7 | TRBV4-1 | NA | TGCGCCAGCAGCCAAGAGGACAGCCACTACGAGCAGTACTTC | CASSQEDSHYEQYF
NA | TRBJ2-1 | TRBV5-1 | TRBD2 | TGCGCCAGCAGCTTTTCGACTAGCGGGGGGCATAGCTCCTACAATGAGCAGTTCTTC | CASSFSTSGGHSSYNEQFF
NA | TRBJ1-2 | TRBV19 | NA | TGTGCCAGTAGTTCAAACAGGCGCTCTAAAACTAACTATGGCTACACCTTC | CASSSNRRSKTNYGYTF
NA | TRBJ1-2 | TRBV5-1 | NA | TGCGCCAGCAGCTTGGAAGACTCCTATGGCTACACCTTC | CASSLEDSYGYTF
once | TRBJ2-1 | TRBV5-5 | TRBD1 | TGTGCCAGCAGCTTGGGGGACAGGGGGACCAGTGAGCAGTTCTTC | CASSLGDRGTSEQFF
NA | TRBJ2-1 | TRBV29-1 | TRBD1 | TGCAGCGTTTGGGACAGGGGGAACAATGAGCAGTTCTTC | CSVWDRGNNEQFF
NA | TRBJ2-7 | TRBV7-2 | TRBD2 | TGTGCCAGCAGCGAGACTAGCGGGGTTACCTACGAGCAGTACTTC | CASSETSGVTYEQYF
few | TRBJ2-3 | TRBV5-1 | NA | TGCGCCAGCAGCTTGAGCCCGACAGATACGCAGTATTTT | CASSLSPTDTQYF
NA | TRBJ1-4 | TRBV7-9 | NA | TGTGCCAGCAGCTTAGCAGACACAGGGTCGGAAAAACTGTTTTTT | CASSLADTGSEKLFF
few | TRBJ2-4 | TRBV4-1 | NA | TGCGCCAGCAGCCAATTGTCCCGGGGAGTAACCAAAAACATTCAGTACTTC | CASSQLSRGVTKNIQYF
NA | TRBJ1-5 | TRBV7-8 | NA | TGTGCCAGCAGCTACGACCAATACAGGGAGCCCCAGCATTTT | CASSYDQYREPQHF
NA | TRBJ1-4 | TRBV7-2 | TRBD1 | TGTGCCAGCAGCCAACAGGGGTCTAATGAAAAACTGTTTTTT | CASSQQGSNEKLFF
NA | TRBJ2-2 | TRBV2 | NA | TGTGCCAGCAGTGAAGTGGGGGCTCCCGGGGAGCTGTTTTTT | CASSEVGAPGELFF
NA | TRBJ1-5 | TRBV19 | NA | TGTGCCAGTAGTCCCTCACAGGTCAATCAGCCCCAGCATTTT | CASSPSQVNQPQHF
few | TRBJ2-3 | TRBV2 | NA | TGTGCCAGCATCTTGGCTAGTCTTAACGAGGATACGCAGTATTTT | CASILASLNEDTQYF
NA | TRBJ2-7 | TRBV27 | TRBD1 | TGTGCCAGCAGCCAGGGACAGCTTAAAACCTACGAGCAGTACTTC | CASSQGQLKTYEQYF
NA | TRBJ1-6 | TRBV6-1 | NA | TGTGCCAGCAGTCCCCGCGGATCACCCCTCCACTTT | CASSPRGSPLHF
NA | TRBJ2-5 | TRBV4-1 | TRBD2 | TGCGCCAGCAGCCAGGGACTAGCGGGCCAAGAGACCCAGTACTTC | CASSQGLAGQETQYF
NA | TRBJ1-1 | TRBV7-2 | TRBD1 | TGTGCCAGCAGCTTAGTGGGTCAGGGGGCGGGCACTGAAGCTTTCTTT | CASSLVGQGAGTEAFF
few | TRBJ2-5 | TRBV11-2 | TRBD2 | TGTGCCAGCAGCTTACTAGCGGGGGACCAAGAGACCCAGTACTTC | CASSLLAGDQETQYF
few | TRBJ2-7 | TRBV9 | TRBD1 | TGTGCCAGCAGCGTCGCTGACAGGGGACACGAGCAGTACTTC | CASSVADRGHEQYF
NA | TRBJ2-7 | TRBV27 | NA | TGTGCCAGCAGTAACCTCCCGGTCTCAGGGGACTACGAGCAGTACTTC | CASSNLPVSGDYEQYF
NA | TRBJ1-1 | TRBV7-9 | NA | TGTGCCAGCATTGCCGCGGAGAACACTGAAGCTTTCTTT | CASIAAENTEAFF
NA | TRBJ2-3 | TRBV2 | TRBD1 | TGTGCCAGCAGTGGACAGGGTGGCACAGATACGCAGTATTTT | CASSGQGGTDTQYF
NA | TRBJ2-7 | TRBV5-1 | TRBD1 | TGCGCCAGCAGCTTGGAGACAGGGGTGGTCTACGAGCAGTACTTC | CASSLETGVVYEQYF
NA | TRBJ2-7 | TRBV4-3 | TRBD2 | TGCGCCAGCAGCCTCGGGACTAGCGACTACGAGCAGTACTTC | CASSLGTSDYEQYF
NA | TRBJ1-2 | TRBV5-1 | NA | TGCGCCAGCAGCTATGGGAGTTCCTATGGCTACACCTTC | CASSYGSSYGYTF
NA | TRBJ2-7 | TRBV29-1 | NA | TGCAGCGTAGCTCGGGGTAGGGCCTACGAGCAGTACTTC | CSVARGRAYEQYF
NA | TRBJ1-3 | TRBV6-4 | NA | TGTGCCAGCAGTGACTGTTACGGGTATCGGCGCAGGGTGGAAGGAAACACCATATATTTT | CASSDCYGYRRRVEGNTIYF
NA | TRBJ1-2 | TRBV7-2 | TRBD1 | TGTGCCAGCAGCACCCGACAGGGATTAGGCGGCTACACCTTC | CASSTRQGLGGYTF
NA | TRBJ1-3 | TRBV5-1 | TRBD1 | TGCGCCAGCAGCTTCACCCAGGGGGCAGCTGGAAACACCATATATTTT | CASSFTQGAAGNTIYF
once | TRBJ1-3 | TRBV11-2 | TRBD1 | TGTGCCAGCAACTCCTGGGACAGGGGGGGTGGAAACACCATATATTTT | CASNSWDRGGGNTIYF
NA | TRBJ1-1 | TRBV28 | NA | TGTGCCAGCAGTTTAGGGACTCGAGCTTTCTTT | CASSLGTRAFF
NA | TRBJ1-1 | TRBV12-5 | TRBD1 | TGTGCTAGTGGCTCCGGACAGGGGGCCCGGGGCACTGAAGCTTTCTTT | CASGSGQGARGTEAFF
NA | TRBJ1-2 | TRBV6-1 | NA | TGTGCCAGTCTGGGGCCGTTGGGCTACACCTTC | CASLGPLGYTF
NA | TRBJ2-1 | TRBV4-3 | TRBD1 | TGCGCCAGCAGCCCCTTTGGACAGGGCCACTCCTACAATGAGCAGTTCTTC | CASSPFGQGHSYNEQFF